These T cell receptor beta chains were read from a single sample in a study of cytomegalovirus exposure and HLA in healthy donors. The table came from immunoSEQ multiplex PCR; TCRdb's copy has only in-frame clones and leaves some out. The sample includes 110,000 to 150,000 clones, 77% of them seen just once. The sample was PBMCs. These receptor sequences come from a male donor in good health and CMV-seronegative. The CDR3 runs from the conserved cysteine through the conserved F or W.

J gene	V gene	CDR3 protein
TRBJ2-7	TRBV5-1	CASTLEGATGQYF
TRBJ1-1	TRBV6-5	CASSEQNTEAFF
TRBJ2-1	TRBV9	CASSPLGGRGYGNEQFF
TRBJ1-5	TRBV4-1	CASSQGLVDRSNQPQHF
TRBJ1-2	TRBV7-2	CASSLGTGYGYTF
TRBJ2-7	TRBV5-1	CASSHGQGISYEQYF
TRBJ1-5	TRBV7-2	CASSRQGLNQPQHF
TRBJ2-7	TRBV7-2	CASSSGTGGYEQYF
TRBJ2-1	TRBV4-1	CASSQDGTNLYPNEQFF
TRBJ2-7	TRBV9	CASSVASSGNLHEQYF
TRBJ2-1	TRBV5-1	CASSLASGSNEQFF
TRBJ1-2	TRBV15	CATSRTGKNYGYTF
NA	TRBV19	CASSPRTGLAYEQYF
TRBJ2-2	TRBV15	CATSRDRIQLNTGELFF
TRBJ2-1	TRBV5-6	CASSLSGGAYNEQFF
TRBJ2-3	TRBV7-3	CASTKGGTGGAGRQYF
TRBJ2-7	TRBV7-6	CASSPGGQGHDEQYF
TRBJ2-3	TRBV7-8	CASSPPDSGRTDTQYF
TRBJ2-1	TRBV16	CASAGDGGRYNEQFF
TRBJ2-1	TRBV5-1	CASSSRTGIGNEQFF
TRBJ1-5	TRBV19	CASSMGQGIRGDMQPQHF
TRBJ2-7	TRBV9	CASSVGGAGTGGRAIYEQYF
TRBJ2-3	TRBV27	CASSLTLGRDTQYF
TRBJ1-1	TRBV25-1	CASIGTGGRRTEAFF
TRBJ2-4	TRBV27	CASSILAKNIQYF
TRBJ2-4	TRBV5-1	CASSGTGAENIQYF
TRBJ2-7	TRBV10-1	CASSEPPSGTYEQYF
TRBJ2-3	TRBV9	CASSVAELASTDTQYF
TRBJ2-6	TRBV5-8	CASSLRQSGANVLTF
TRBJ1-6	TRBV5-6	CASRSTGVVSPLHF
TRBJ2-7	TRBV27	CASSSGGGQYF
TRBJ1-1	TRBV7-9	CASSLELGGAFF
TRBJ2-1	TRBV6-4	CASSPRASGHNEQFF
TRBJ2-1	TRBV7-2	CASSLGSRTGNEQFF
TRBJ2-7	TRBV5-4	CASSLGGRDSYEQYF
TRBJ2-3	TRBV7-9	CASSLGGGAGTQYF
TRBJ2-2	TRBV7-3	CASSSSNSGRIAPGELFF
TRBJ1-2	TRBV5-5	CASIPGTPNYGYTF
TRBJ2-7	TRBV18	CASSPEGLADYEQYF
TRBJ2-7	TRBV5-6	CASTPYGTAYVEQYF